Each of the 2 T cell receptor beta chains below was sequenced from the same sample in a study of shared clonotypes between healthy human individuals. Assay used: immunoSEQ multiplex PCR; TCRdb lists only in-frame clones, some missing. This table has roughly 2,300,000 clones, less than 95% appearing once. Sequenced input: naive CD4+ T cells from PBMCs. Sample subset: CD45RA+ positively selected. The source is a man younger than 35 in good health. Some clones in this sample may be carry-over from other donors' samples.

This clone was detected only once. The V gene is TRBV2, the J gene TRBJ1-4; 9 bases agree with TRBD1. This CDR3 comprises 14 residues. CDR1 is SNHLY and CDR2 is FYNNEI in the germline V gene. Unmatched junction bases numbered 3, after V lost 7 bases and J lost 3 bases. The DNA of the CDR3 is TGTGCCAGCATCGACAGGGGGGCTAATGAAAAACTGTTTTTT. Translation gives CASIDRGANEKLFF.

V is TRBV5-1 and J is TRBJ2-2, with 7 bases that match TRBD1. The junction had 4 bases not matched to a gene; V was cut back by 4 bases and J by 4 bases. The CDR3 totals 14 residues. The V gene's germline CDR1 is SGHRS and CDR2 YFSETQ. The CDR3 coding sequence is TGCGCCAGCAGCGCGGACAGGTCCACCGGGGAGCTGTTTTTT. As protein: CASSADRSTGELFF. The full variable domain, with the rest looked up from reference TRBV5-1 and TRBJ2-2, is KAGVTQTPRYLIKTRGQQVTLSCSPISGHRSVSWYQQTPGQGLQFLFEYFSETQRNKGNFPGRFSGRQFSNSRSEMNVSTLELGDSALYLCASSADRSTGELFFGEGSRLTVL.